The 17 T cell receptor beta chains below come from one sample, sequenced in a study of blood T cell repertoires in COVID-19 (dated by TCRdb to about 2020). Receptor libraries were prepared by the immunoSEQ multiplex PCR assay. Here the immuneACCESS table is served through TCRdb, limited to in-frame sequences with V and J called. Missing clones are a known gap in these copies; in checked studies unresolved V genes cover under half, and the rest lacks a known reason. This sample holds approximately 290,000 clones; approximately 90% were observed only once. Of the sample, about 0.8% falls within the top ten clones. The sample comprised peripheral blood. These receptors all come from a man aged 30 to 39 with acute or convalescent COVID-19.

The V call is TRBV9, the J call TRBJ2-2; 10 nucleotides agree with TRBD2. Germline V lookup: CDR1 SGDLS, CDR2 YYNGEE. The CDR3 length is 16 residues. V was clipped by 2 bases and J by 5 bases; unmatched bases: 6. DNA of the CDR3: TGTGCCAGCAGCGTCGCTAGCGGGGGAAAGACCGGGGAGCTGTTTTTT. Translating gives CASSVASGGKTGELFF.

V usage is TRBV6-5 and J usage is TRBJ1-6, with D maybe TRBD1 (5 bases). CDR3 length: 14 amino acids. Germline V lookup: CDR1 MNHEY, CDR2 SVGAGI. Trimming took off 6 bases at V and 11 bases at J, with 17 bases between the two ends. As DNA, the CDR3 is TGTGCCAGCAGGGGGACTCTGGGAGGGACACCCCTCCACTTT. It is translated as CASRGTLGGTPLHF.

The chain carries TRBV7-2 and TRBJ1-4; D is unresolved. The ends were cut back, 1 base at V and 4 bases at J, with 10 bases in the middle. Germline loops: CDR1 SGHTA, CDR2 FQGNSA. The CDR3 has 15 amino acids. CDR3 sequence (DNA): TGTGCCAGCAGCTTAGGGTCCCGCAGTAATGAAAAACTGTTTTTT. Its protein is CASSLGSRSNEKLFF.

This chain joins TRBV18 and TRBJ1-1; the match to TRBD1 covers 7 bases. The V gene's germline CDR1 is KGHSH and CDR2 LQKENI. The CDR3 extends over 15 amino acids. With 2 bases clipped from V and 1 base from J, the junction kept 4 bases outside the gene matches. Here the CDR3 reads CASSPEGAQNTEAFF. CDR3 DNA sequence: TGTGCCAGCTCACCAGAGGGGGCGCAGAACACTGAAGCTTTCTTT.

The rearrangement joins TRBV19 to TRBJ1-5; unclear D gene. Trimming removed 4 bases at V and 0 bases at J, with 10 bases between. The germline V gene encodes CDR1 LNHDA and CDR2 SQIVND (reference sequence). The CDR3 has 15 residues. CDR3 residues: CASSSNGYSNQPQHF. Here the CDR3 DNA reads TGTGCCAGTAGTAGCAACGGGTATAGCAATCAGCCCCAGCATTTT.

This rearrangement joins TRBV7-9 to TRBJ2-7; 10 bases are a match to TRBD2. Germline CDR1 is SEHNR and CDR2 is FQNEAQ (reference sequence). With 1 base clipped from V and 6 bases from J, the junction kept 9 bases outside the gene matches. The CDR3 has 16 amino acids. The chain's CDR3 is CASSLGRAGGLVEQYF. DNA for the CDR3: TGTGCCAGCAGCTTAGGTCGAGCGGGGGGGCTGGTCGAGCAGTACTTC.

The rearrangement links TRBV28 to TRBJ1-2; D ambiguous. The CDR3 loop spans 14 amino acids. V lost 4 bases and J 5 bases, leaving 14 bases between the germline ends. The germline V gene encodes CDR1 MDHEN and CDR2 SYDVKM. The CDR3 spells CASSSDSLWYGYTF. CDR3 sequence (DNA): TGTGCCAGCAGTTCAGACTCCCTTTGGTATGGCTACACCTTC.

The chain links TRBV29-1 to TRBJ1-3; tentatively, D is TRBD1 (5 bases). The germline V and J ends were trimmed by 4 bases and 3 bases, with 10 bases remaining between them. The CDR3 contains 13 residues. CDR1 is SQVTM, CDR2 ANQGSEA, per germline. CDR3 sequence reads: CSVARGFGNTIYF. The CDR3, as DNA: TGCAGCGTTGCACGGGGGTTTGGAAACACCATATATTTT.

The CDR3 here is CASSWVGGPSEQFF. The CDR3, as DNA: TGCGCCAGCAGCTGGGTGGGGGGGCCCTCTGAGCAGTTCTTC. The chain couples TRBV5-1 to TRBJ2-1; possible D gene TRBD2, 7 bases. Germline V gives CDR1 SGHRS, CDR2 YFSETQ. Trimming stripped 3 bases from V and 9 bases from J, with 16 bases between. This CDR3 has 14 residues.

The chain employs TRBV19 and TRBJ2-3, with 7 bases fitting TRBD2. Germline lookup yields CDR1 LNHDA and CDR2 SQIVND (reference sequence). The length of the CDR3 is 14 residues. V lost 7 bases, J lost 0 bases, and 4 bases stayed unmatched. Here the CDR3 reads CASTRSGSTDTQYF. The CDR3 region has the DNA TGTGCCAGTACTCGTAGCGGGAGCACAGATACGCAGTATTTT.

CDR3: CASSPNFYPGQGTITNTGELFF. CDR3 nucleotide sequence: TGTGCCAGCAGTCCGAACTTTTATCCGGGACAGGGAACGATCACGAACACCGGGGAGCTGTTTTTT. The chain employs TRBV6-6 and TRBJ2-2; 9 nucleotides match TRBD1. V shed 5 bases and J 0 bases; nucleotides not matched to a gene: 22. CDR1 is MNHNY and CDR2 is SVGAGI in the germline V gene (reference sequence). The CDR3 runs to 22 residues.

V gene TRBV5-4 combines with J gene TRBJ1-1, with 8 positions matching TRBD1. Germline lookup yields CDR1 SGHNT and CDR2 YYREEE (reference sequence). CDR3 size: 14 residues. Germline trimming cut 2 bases from V and 2 bases from J; bases unmatched to any gene: 2. The CDR3 nucleotides read TGTGCCAGCAGCTTTACAGGGGGAAACACTGAAGCTTTCTTT. Translated: CASSFTGGNTEAFF.

Turning to this clone: Other DNA sequences in the same sample also yield this CDR3. The chain combines TRBV6-5 with TRBJ1-2; TRBD1 matches at 12 bases. V trimming: 2 bases; J trimming: 7 bases; junction bases outside the gene matches: 2. CDR3 length equals 14 residues. The germline CDR1 and CDR2 sequences are MNHEY and SVGAGI. The CDR3 DNA reads TGTGCCAGCAGTTACACGGGACAGGGGGCTGGCTACACCTTC. Translating it yields CASSYTGQGAGYTF.

The chain uses TRBV3-1 (or the pseudogene TRBV3-2) and TRBJ2-1; a possible D gene is TRBD1 (5 bases). CDR1 and CDR2 (germline): LGHDT, YNNKEL (reference sequence). Trimming pared 2 bases from V and 10 bases from J, leaving 6 bases between. The length of the CDR3 is 11 residues. CDR3 in DNA: TGTGCCAGCAGCCAAAGGGGAGAGCAGTTCTTC. Translation: CASSQRGEQFF.

DNA of the CDR3: TGTGCCTGGGGAGTGCAGGGTAATCAGCCCCAGCATTTT. Translated: CAWGVQGNQPQHF. The chain combines TRBV30 with TRBJ1-5, with a tentative D call TRBD1 (5 bases). This CDR3 comprises 13 residues. Trimming left V 5 bases short and J 4 bases short, with 12 bases between. The germline V gene encodes CDR1 GTSNPN and CDR2 SVGIG (reference sequence).

The rearrangement joins TRBV12-5 to TRBJ2-1; D is possibly TRBD1 (5 bases). The CDR3 contains 14 residues. V lost 5 bases, J lost 1 base, and 9 bases lay in between. CDR1 and CDR2 from the germline V gene are LGHNT and FRNRAP. The chain's CDR3 is CASGGHGSYNEQFF. CDR3 DNA: TGTGCTAGTGGTGGACATGGGTCCTACAATGAGCAGTTCTTC.

Details on this clone: At the DNA level, this CDR3 is encoded by other sequences in the same sample as well. The genes are TRBV7-3 and TRBJ2-6; D may be TRBD1 (5 bases). CDR1 and CDR2 from the germline V gene are SGHTA and FQGTGA. Trimming removed 4 bases at V and 0 bases at J, with 7 bases between. This CDR3 contains 15 residues. The CDR3 sequence: CASSSRGSGANVLTF. The CDR3 nucleotides are TGTGCCAGCAGCTCAAGGGGCTCTGGGGCCAACGTCCTGACTTTC.